This T cell receptor (beta chain) was retrieved from a study of OX40 agonist ivuxolimab in advanced cancers. Study overall: Partial responses, seen in three patients, involved one hepatocellular carcinoma and two cutaneous melanomas.

The CDR3 extends over 16 amino acids. After removal of 3 bases from V and 1 base from J, the junction contained 4 bases not matched to a gene. CDR1 LNHDA and CDR2 SQIVND come from the germline V gene (reference sequence). Profiling relied on immunoSEQ multiplex PCR, and the TCRdb table lists in-frame clones only, not all of them. The data hold tens of thousands of clones, with 70% to 90% observed a single time. Points on this clone: Its target is unknown.

Findings and caveats of the study: Dose levels from 0.1 to 3.0 mg/kg saw CD4+ and CD8+ blood T cells expand clonally by week 6.

The receptor comes from an adult with an advanced solid tumor such as melanoma, head and neck, liver or kidney cancer. The sample here was CD4+ or CD8+ T cells sorted from blood, taken in a trial of the OX40 agonist ivuxolimab. The V gene is TRBV19, the J gene TRBJ2-3, with 10 bases fitting TRBD2. In DNA, the CDR3 is TGTGCCAGTAGTATCGGACTAGCGGTGCGCACAGATACGCAGTATTTT. Translated, it gives CASSIGLAVRTDTQYF. The complete variable domain, with remaining parts taken from reference TRBV19 and TRBJ2-3, reads DGGITQSPKYLFRKEGQNVTLSCEQNLNHDAMYWYRQDPGQGLRLIYYSQIVNDFQKGDIAEGYSVSREKKESFPLTVTSAQKNPTAFYLCASSIGLAVRTDTQYFGPGTRLTVL.